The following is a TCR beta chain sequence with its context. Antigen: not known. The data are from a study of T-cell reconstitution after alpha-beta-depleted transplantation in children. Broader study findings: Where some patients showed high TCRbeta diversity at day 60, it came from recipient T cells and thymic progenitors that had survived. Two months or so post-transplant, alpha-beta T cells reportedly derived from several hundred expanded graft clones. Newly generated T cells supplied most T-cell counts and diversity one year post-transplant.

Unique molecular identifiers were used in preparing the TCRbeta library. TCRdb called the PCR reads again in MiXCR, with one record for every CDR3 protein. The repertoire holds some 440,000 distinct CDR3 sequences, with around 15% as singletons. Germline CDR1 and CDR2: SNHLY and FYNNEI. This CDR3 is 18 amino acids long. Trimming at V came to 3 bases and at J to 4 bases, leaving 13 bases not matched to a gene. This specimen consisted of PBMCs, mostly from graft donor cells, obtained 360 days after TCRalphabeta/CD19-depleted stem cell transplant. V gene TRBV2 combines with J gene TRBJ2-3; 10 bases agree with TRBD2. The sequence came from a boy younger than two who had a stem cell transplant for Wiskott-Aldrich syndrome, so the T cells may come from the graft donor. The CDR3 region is CASSDWWLSGGQADTQYF. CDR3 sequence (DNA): TGTGCCAGCAGTGATTGGTGGCTTAGCGGGGGGCAGGCAGATACGCAGTATTTT.